The 14 T cell receptor beta chains reported below all come from one sample, sequenced in a study of shared clonotypes between healthy human individuals. Produced via immunoSEQ multiplex PCR; TCRdb's table is partial and in-frame only. This table has approximately 2,000,000 clones, 93% appearing once. Naive CD8 cells comprised CD45RO-negative, CCR7-positively selected cells, excluding terminally differentiated effector memory CD45RA+ cells. Sequenced: naive CD8+ T cells from PBMCs. These receptors came from a man between 18 and 29 years old in good health. Some clones in this sample may be carry-over from other donors' samples.

Only one count was recorded for this clone. The CDR3 region is CASSPQGGSGRGVQETQYF. Here the CDR3 DNA reads TGTGCCAGCAGCCCCCAGGGGGGTAGCGGGAGGGGGGTCCAAGAGACCCAGTACTTC. J is TRBJ2-5 and V is TRBV9; TRBD2 matches 11 bases. Germline CDR1 SGDLS, CDR2 YYNGEE. Trimming at V came to 4 bases and at J to 1 base, leaving 15 bases not matched to a gene. There are 19 residues in the CDR3.

The rearrangement uses TRBV11-3 and TRBJ2-1, with 9 bases that match TRBD2. CDR1 and CDR2 (germline): SGHNT, YENEEA. The CDR3 length is 15 residues. V trimming: 1 base; J trimming: 8 bases; junction bases outside the gene matches: 6. The CDR3 DNA reads TGTGCCAGCAGCTTAGGGCTAGCGGGAATCGATGAGCAGTTCTTC. Protein product: CASSLGLAGIDEQFF. Combining the CDR3 with reference TRBV11-3 and TRBJ2-1 gives the whole variable domain EAGVVQSPRYKIIEKKQPVAFWCNPISGHNTLYWYLQNLGQGPELLIRYENEEAVDDSQLPKDRFSAERLKGVDSTLKIQPAELGDSAVYLCASSLGLAGIDEQFFGPGTRLTVL.

This clone was seen once. The genes are TRBV15 and TRBJ1-1, with no clear D. The CDR3 loop spans 14 amino acids. V gave up 5 bases and J gave up 8 bases, with 18 bases separating them. Germline V gene sequence: CDR1 LNHNV, CDR2 YYDKDF (reference sequence). The CDR3 here is CATSPPPPIEEAFF. CDR3 nucleotide sequence: TGTGCCACCAGCCCGCCACCTCCCATCGAGGAAGCTTTCTTT.

V is TRBV2 and J is TRBJ1-1; the D gene is possibly TRBD1 (6 bases). The CDR3 loop spans 15 amino acids. Trimming removed 4 bases at V and 3 bases at J, with 15 bases between. CDR1 and CDR2 (germline): SNHLY, FYNNEI. CDR3 nucleotide sequence: TGTGCCAGCAGTGGAGGGAGAGACAGGTACACTGAAGCTTTCTTT. Translating gives CASSGGRDRYTEAFF.

The V gene is TRBV9, the J gene TRBJ2-7; D is unclear. The germline gives CDR1 SGDLS, CDR2 YYNGEE. V dropped 4 bases and J dropped 5 bases, with 16 bases sitting between them. This CDR3 has 14 amino acids. The CDR3 reads CASSSEPGWHEQYF. The CDR3 DNA reads TGTGCCAGCAGCTCCGAACCTGGTTGGCACGAGCAGTACTTC. The full variable domain, in which reference TRBV9 and TRBJ2-7 provide the parts outside the CDR3, is DSGVTQTPKHLITATGQRVTLRCSPRSGDLSVYWYQQSLDQGLQFLIQYYNGEERAKGNILERFSAQQFPDLHSELNLSSLELGDSALYFCASSSEPGWHEQYFGPGTRLTVT.

This clone was counted once. V gene TRBV27 combines with J gene TRBJ1-2, with D possibly TRBD1 on 5 matching bases. V dropped 2 bases and J dropped 6 bases, with 10 bases sitting between them. The germline gives CDR1 MNHEY, CDR2 SMNVEV (reference sequence). This CDR3 has 13 amino acids. The CDR3 DNA sequence: TGTGCCAGCAGTTTAGAGGGGTTGGATGGCTACACCTTC. It codes for CASSLEGLDGYTF.

The V and J genes are TRBV5-6 and TRBJ2-1; the match to TRBD2 covers 13 bases. This CDR3 region has 17 residues. Germline CDR1 reads SGHDT; CDR2 reads YYEEEE. The V gene end was trimmed by 4 bases and the J gene end by 9 bases; junction bases not matched to a gene: 13. For the CDR3, the DNA is TGTGCCAGCAGCCCGGACAGGGGGACTAGCGGGAAGCCTGAGCAGTTCTTC. As protein: CASSPDRGTSGKPEQFF. Variable domain in full (rest from reference TRBV5-6 and TRBJ2-1): DAGVTQSPTHLIKTRGQQVTLRCSPKSGHDTVSWYQQALGQGPQFIFQYYEEEERQRGNFPDRFSGHQFPNYSSELNVNALLLGDSALYLCASSPDRGTSGKPEQFFGPGTRLTVL.

This clone was seen only a few times. This sequence joins TRBV27 and TRBJ2-6; D possibly uses TRBD1 or TRBD2 (5 bases each). This CDR3 has 14 amino acids. The germline gives CDR1 MNHEY, CDR2 SMNVEV (reference sequence). V was cut by 0 bases and J by 13 bases, with 13 bases left in between. CDR3 amino acids: CASSLSGDVGVLTF. The CDR3 region has the DNA TGTGCCAGCAGTTTATCTGGGGACGTTGGGGTCCTGACTTTC.

The chain carries TRBV28 and TRBJ2-1; D gene uncertain. Germline V gives CDR1 MDHEN, CDR2 SYDVKM. The V end was cut by 4 bases, the J end by 5 bases, with 18 bases between. The CDR3 runs 16 residues. The CDR3 loop reads CASSSIPYSSNNEQFF. CDR3 nucleotide sequence: TGTGCCAGCAGTTCCATACCATACTCGAGCAACAATGAGCAGTTCTTC.

The CDR3 protein is CASSSPGSAATGELFF. DNA of the CDR3: TGTGCCAGCAGCTCACCTGGTTCTGCGGCCACCGGGGAGCTGTTTTTT. This sequence joins TRBV11-3 and TRBJ2-2; D ambiguous. The germline V and J ends were trimmed by 4 bases and 4 bases, with 16 bases remaining between them. The CDR3 contains 16 residues. The germline gives CDR1 SGHNT, CDR2 YENEEA. Full variable domain (missing parts from reference TRBV11-3 and TRBJ2-2): EAGVVQSPRYKIIEKKQPVAFWCNPISGHNTLYWYLQNLGQGPELLIRYENEEAVDDSQLPKDRFSAERLKGVDSTLKIQPAELGDSAVYLCASSSPGSAATGELFFGEGSRLTVL.

V usage is TRBV6-5 and J usage is TRBJ2-5, with TRBD2 matching 7 bases. CDR3 length: 16 residues. V was pared by 2 bases and J by 7 bases, with 13 bases of the junction left unmatched. In germline, CDR1 is MNHEY, CDR2 SVGAGI. CDR3: CASSYGLREGVPTQYF. CDR3 DNA sequence: TGTGCCAGCAGTTACGGATTGAGGGAGGGCGTCCCGACCCAGTACTTC.

This clone was seen a few times. The sample has other DNA sequences that encode this CDR3 too. The genes are TRBV29-1 and TRBJ1-1; D is unresolved. Trimming removed 4 bases at V and 1 base at J, with 7 bases between. Germline V CDR1 and CDR2: SQVTM, ANQGSEA. The CDR3 is made up of 12 amino acids. The CDR3 nucleotides are TGCAGCGTTGGCGTGGGGAACACTGAAGCTTTCTTT. Protein sequence: CSVGVGNTEAFF.

The chain has TRBV2 and TRBJ2-7; TRBD2 matches 8 bases. Germline V gene sequence: CDR1 SNHLY, CDR2 FYNNEI. Trimming cost V 6 bases and J 4 bases; bases outside gene matches: 11. The CDR3 runs to 15 residues. CDR3 coding DNA: TGTGCCAGCAGGGAGGGAGCGGGAGCCGAGTACGAGCAGTACTTC. Translation gives CASREGAGAEYEQYF.

Of note for this clone: The same CDR3 also results from other DNA sequences found in this sample. The rearrangement joins TRBV5-6 to TRBJ2-7; the D is unclear. Deletions cut 0 bases from V and 0 bases from J, with 10 bases between. The CDR3 has 15 residues. CDR1 and CDR2 from the germline V gene are SGHDT and YYEEEE. The CDR3 region is CASSLVGANSYEQYF. CDR3 sequence (DNA): TGTGCCAGCAGCTTGGTCGGAGCTAACTCCTACGAGCAGTACTTC.